One sample yielded the 21 T cell receptor beta chains listed below, sequenced in a study of blood T cell repertoires in COVID-19. Generated by immunoSEQ multiplex PCR, the TCRdb table keeps only in-frame clones and is missing some. The sample consists of 140,000 to 150,000 clones, nearly 90% of them appearing once. The sequenced sample was peripheral blood. These receptors were collected from a man aged 70-80 years with acute or convalescent COVID-19.

This chain joins TRBV21-1 and TRBJ1-6; the D call TRBD1 from the table was never checked on the DNA. TRBV21-1 is a pseudogene segment. The CDR3 consists of 14 residues. CDR3 nucleotides: TGTGCCAGCAGGCGGACAGGTCGGAATTCACCCCTCCACTTT. Amino acids: CASRRTGRNSPLHF.

The V gene is TRBV11-2, the J gene TRBJ1-3; D possibly corresponds to TRBD1 (6 bases). The CDR3 consists of 14 residues. The germline V and J ends were trimmed by 4 bases and 4 bases, with 11 bases remaining between them. Per germline, CDR1 SGHAT and CDR2 FQNNGV. DNA for the CDR3: TGTGCCAGCAGCTCAGGGGTGGCCGGAAACACCATATATTTT. It codes for CASSSGVAGNTIYF.

This chain links TRBV4-2 with TRBJ2-1, with 13 bases that match TRBD2. The V and J ends lost 5 bases and 5 bases, in that order; junction bases with no gene match: 3. Germline V gene data show CDR1 as LGHNA and CDR2 as YNFKEQ. The CDR3 length is 15 residues. CDR3 in amino acids: CASSLGLAGNNEQFF. DNA of the CDR3: TGTGCCAGCAGCTTGGGACTAGCGGGAAACAATGAGCAGTTCTTC.

The V and J genes are TRBV11-3 and TRBJ2-2; no clear D gene. V lost 5 bases to trimming and J lost 7 bases, with 20 bases between them. The CDR3 contains 16 residues. CDR1 is SGHNT, CDR2 YENEEA, per germline. The CDR3 sequence: CASSDRSRYAHGELFF. In DNA form, the CDR3 reads TGTGCCAGCAGCGACCGGAGTAGGTATGCTCACGGGGAGCTGTTTTTT.

This chain's CDR3 is CASSSGLEYEQYF. CDR3 in DNA: TGTGCCAGCAGCTCGGGACTAGAGTACGAGCAGTACTTC. The rearrangement joins TRBV7-2 to TRBJ2-7, with 8 bases lining up with TRBD2. Unmatched junction bases numbered 3, after V lost 4 bases and J lost 4 bases. The CDR3 is made up of 13 amino acids. Germline V gene data show CDR1 as SGHTA and CDR2 as FQGNSA.

The chain is built from TRBV19 and TRBJ1-2, with TRBD1 identical over 11 bases. CDR3 length equals 15 residues. With V trimmed by 6 bases and J by 4 bases, 7 bases remained unmatched. Germline V lookup: CDR1 LNHDA, CDR2 SQIVND (reference sequence). The CDR3 DNA reads as TGTGCCAGTAGCGAGGACAGGGGGCCCTCCTATGGCTACACCTTC. Translation: CASSEDRGPSYGYTF.

The chain is built from TRBV27 and TRBJ1-5, with 9 bases matching TRBD1. With V trimmed by 8 bases and J by 6 bases, 23 bases remained unmatched. CDR1 and CDR2 from the germline V gene are MNHEY and SMNVEV (reference sequence). The CDR3 sequence is 19 residues long. CDR3 in DNA: TGTGCCAGCCCCTACTCCTTTACGTCGGACAGGGGACTTCGTCAGCCCCAGCATTTT. Translation: CASPYSFTSDRGLRQPQHF.

This rearrangement joins TRBV30 to TRBJ2-7, with 8 bases lining up with TRBD1. Germline assignment: CDR1 GTSNPN and CDR2 SVGIG (reference sequence). This CDR3 is built from 13 residues. V shed 3 bases, J shed 3 bases, and the junction held 4 bases outside the gene matches. In nucleotides, the CDR3 is TGTGCCTGGAGGGGGACAGGTCACTACGAGCAGTACTTC. Translating gives CAWRGTGHYEQYF.

The V and J genes are TRBV9 and TRBJ1-4; 7 bases agree with TRBD1. The germline CDR1 and CDR2 sequences are SGDLS and YYNGEE. This CDR3 comprises 17 residues. The J segment lost 5 bases and the V segment lost 3 bases, leaving 13 bases of the junction unmatched. The CDR3, as DNA: TGTGCCAGCAGCGCCACCAGTGGGACAGTTCCGAATGAAAAACTGTTTTTT. Translation gives CASSATSGTVPNEKLFF.

The V call is TRBV7-9, the J call TRBJ2-1, with 7 bases identical to TRBD1. V lost 0 bases, J lost 6 bases, and 5 bases stayed unmatched. Per the germline V gene, CDR1 is SEHNR and CDR2 is FQNEAQ (reference sequence). CDR3 length: 15 residues. As DNA, the CDR3 is TGTGCCAGCAGCTTAGCCCAGACAGGGTTCAATGAGCAGTTCTTC. This gives the protein CASSLAQTGFNEQFF.

The CDR3 region is CASSLPGQANEAFF. In nucleotides, the CDR3 is TGTGCCAGCAGCCTTCCGGGACAGGCTAATGAAGCTTTCTTT. The chain employs TRBV3-1 (or the pseudogene TRBV3-2) and TRBJ1-1; 8 bases are a match to TRBD1. Germline CDR1 LGHDT, CDR2 YNNKEL (reference sequence). This CDR3 has 14 amino acids. V shed 4 bases, J shed 7 bases, and the junction held 8 bases outside the gene matches.

The chain has TRBV7-6 and TRBJ1-5, with TRBD1 as a possible D gene (5 bases). V was pared by 5 bases and J by 0 bases, with 11 bases between. This CDR3 region has 15 residues. Germline CDR1 SGHVS, CDR2 FNYEAQ. As DNA, the CDR3 is TGTGCCAGCAGCCAAGGACACAATAGCAATCAGCCCCAGCATTTT. The encoded protein is CASSQGHNSNQPQHF.

This chain uses TRBV7-2 with TRBJ1-5, with 10 bases aligning to TRBD1. Germline trimming cut 5 bases from V and 7 bases from J; bases unmatched to any gene: 8. Germline CDR1 and CDR2: SGHTA and FQGNSA. The CDR3 has 15 amino acids. CDR3 sequence (DNA): TGTGCCAGCAGCCCGCCCGGGACAGGGGAGCAGCCCCAGCATTTT. Its protein is CASSPPGTGEQPQHF.

This clone was observed a few times. The rearrangement joins TRBV27 to TRBJ1-1, with TRBD1 matching 8 bases. CDR1 MNHEY and CDR2 SMNVEV come from the germline V gene (reference sequence). V was pared by 6 bases and J by 5 bases, with 8 bases of the junction left unmatched. The CDR3 has 14 amino acids. CDR3 residues: CASRLGQEETEAFF. CDR3 in DNA: TGTGCCAGCAGGTTGGGACAGGAGGAGACTGAAGCTTTCTTT.

This chain connects TRBV4-1 to TRBJ1-4; D remains ambiguous. Germline V gene sequence: CDR1 MGHRA, CDR2 YSYEKL. Trimming took 1 base from V and 5 from J, leaving 11 bases between them. CDR3 length: 15 residues. CDR3 in DNA: TGCGCCAGCAGCCAAGCTGGCGGAGCAAATGAAAAACTGTTTTTT. Its translation: CASSQAGGANEKLFF.

The V and J genes are TRBV9 and TRBJ2-6; possible D gene TRBD1, 6 bases. CDR3 size: 15 residues. CDR1 and CDR2 (germline): SGDLS, YYNGEE. Deletions cut 4 bases from V and 3 bases from J, with 11 bases between. This CDR3 is CASSPRGGGANVLTF. The CDR3 nucleotides read TGTGCCAGCAGCCCCAGGGGTGGTGGGGCCAACGTCCTGACTTTC.

Turning to this clone: Other DNA sequences of this sample code for an identical CDR3. The rearrangement uses TRBV15 and TRBJ1-1; 8 nucleotides align to TRBD1. The CDR3 consists of 15 residues. J lost 5 bases, V lost 1 base, and 6 bases had no gene match. Germline V gene lookup returns CDR1 LNHNV and CDR2 YYDKDF (reference sequence). The CDR3 loop is CATSRGTGRGTEAFF. The CDR3 DNA sequence: TGTGCCACCAGCAGAGGGACAGGGAGGGGGACTGAAGCTTTCTTT.

V gene TRBV5-1 combines with J gene TRBJ1-1; 8 bases fit TRBD1. CDR3 length: 14 amino acids. V shed 6 bases and J 1 base; nucleotides not matched to a gene: 5. Germline assignment: CDR1 SGHRS and CDR2 YFSETQ. This CDR3 reads CASTGTGRNTEAFF. CDR3 nucleotides: TGCGCCAGCACCGGGACAGGCCGGAACACTGAAGCTTTCTTT.

V usage is TRBV24-1 and J usage is TRBJ1-1; weak D call: TRBD1 (5 bases). Germline CDR1 is KGHDR and CDR2 is SFDVKD. The germline V and J ends were trimmed by 1 base and 6 bases, with 8 bases remaining between them. The length of the CDR3 is 13 residues. CDR3 sequence reads: CATSDLIRAEAFF. The CDR3 nucleotides read TGTGCCACCAGTGATTTAATCAGGGCTGAAGCTTTCTTT.

The rearrangement uses TRBV19 and TRBJ2-3; no reliable D call. The length of the CDR3 is 16 residues. V gave up 3 bases and J gave up 7 bases, with 20 bases separating them. Germline V gives CDR1 LNHDA, CDR2 SQIVND (reference sequence). The CDR3 DNA reads as TGTGCCAGTAGTATCGGTCGCCGAGTGCTGCCCTATACGCAGTATTTT. Its protein product is CASSIGRRVLPYTQYF.

This clone turned up a few times. This chain uses TRBV12-3 or TRBV12-4 with TRBJ1-6, with 9 bases aligning to TRBD1. V shed 5 bases and J 10 bases; nucleotides not matched to a gene: 3. CDR3 size: 13 residues. CDR3 region: CASSRTGESPLHF. The CDR3 nucleotides are TGTGCCAGCAGTCGGACAGGGGAGTCACCCCTCCACTTT.